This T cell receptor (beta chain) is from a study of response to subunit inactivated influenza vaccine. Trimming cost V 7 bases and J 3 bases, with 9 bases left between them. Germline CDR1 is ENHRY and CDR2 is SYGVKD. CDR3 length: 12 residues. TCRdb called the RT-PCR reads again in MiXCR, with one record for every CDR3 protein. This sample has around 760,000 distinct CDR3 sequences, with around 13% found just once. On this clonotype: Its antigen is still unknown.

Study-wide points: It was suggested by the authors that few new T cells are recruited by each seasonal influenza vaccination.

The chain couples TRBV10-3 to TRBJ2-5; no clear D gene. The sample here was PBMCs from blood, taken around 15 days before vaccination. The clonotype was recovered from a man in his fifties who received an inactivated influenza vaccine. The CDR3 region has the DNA TGTGCCATCAAAACACAGAAAGAGACCCAGTACTTC. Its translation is CAIKTQKETQYF.